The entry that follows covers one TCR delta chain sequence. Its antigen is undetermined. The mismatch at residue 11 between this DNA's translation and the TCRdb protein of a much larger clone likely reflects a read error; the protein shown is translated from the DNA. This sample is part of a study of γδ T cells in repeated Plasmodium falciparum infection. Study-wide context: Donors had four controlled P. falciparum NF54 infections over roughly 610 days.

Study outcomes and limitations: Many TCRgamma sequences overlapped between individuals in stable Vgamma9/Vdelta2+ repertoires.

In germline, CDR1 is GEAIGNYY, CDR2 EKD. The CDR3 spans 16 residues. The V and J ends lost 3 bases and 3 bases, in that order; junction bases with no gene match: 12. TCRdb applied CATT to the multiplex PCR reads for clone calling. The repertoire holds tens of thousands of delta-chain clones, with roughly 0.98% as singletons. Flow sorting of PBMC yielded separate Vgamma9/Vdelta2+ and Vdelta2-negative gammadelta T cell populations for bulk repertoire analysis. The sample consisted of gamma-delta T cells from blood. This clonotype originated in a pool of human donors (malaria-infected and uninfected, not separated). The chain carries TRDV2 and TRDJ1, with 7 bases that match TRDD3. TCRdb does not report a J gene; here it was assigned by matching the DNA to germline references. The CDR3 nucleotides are TGTGCCTGTGACCCCTTGGGGGACCGGTACGCCGATAAACTCATCTTT. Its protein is CACDPLGDRYADKLIF.